The TCR beta chain under discussion was sequenced for a study of identical twins (dated by TCRdb to about 2016). About the full investigation: TCR alpha and beta repertoires from monozygotic twins, unrelated adults of various ages and cord blood were deep-sequenced to test whether fetal clonotypes persist. To rule out contamination, the twin experiments were replicated at different times with different library preparation protocols. Broader findings and caveats from the paper: The excess sharing between twins in beta out-of-frame sequences was weaker because fewer shared sequences reduced the signal-to-noise ratio. Compared with coincidental sharing between unrelated individuals, out-of-frame TCR alpha sequences shared between twins showed an excess of sequences with low generation probability. Invariant T cells such as MAIT and iNKT could partly confound zero-insertion analyses, although diverse VJ usage argued against such confounding for most clonotypes. Out-of-frame TCR alpha sharing in monozygotic twins was systematically underestimated by recombination models, whereas sharing between unrelated individuals was in agreement with the recombination models. Fewer insertions were carried by abundant cord blood beta clonotypes; a weaker similar trend was observed in young adult naive repertoires, while no such trend was observed in memory repertoires. Because the same donors could not be followed over many years, the conclusions relied on cross-sectional statistical analysis.

There are many counts of this clonotype. The specificity of this receptor is unknown. No quality values exist for individual bases; no much larger clone is one base distant. Only healthy Caucasian donors were included. The study also sequenced three unrelated non-twin adults: a male aged 18 to 30, a male aged 50 to 59 and a female aged 50 to 59. Miltenyi CD45RO+ enrichment and human naive T-cell isolation kits were used to isolate memory (CD45RO+) and naive T cells from PBMC. The library was built by means of 5' RACE. Sequenced on an Illumina HiSeq 2000. Template switching added a universal primer binding site, and the final cDNA carried a unique molecular identifier that allowed TCR cDNA molecules to be counted accurately. First-strand cDNA for TCR alpha and beta chains was synthesized from specific primers in the conserved constant-segment region. To control for contamination, each cDNA library was double barcoded with a SMART-Mk sample barcode plus Illumina barcodes. TruSeq adapter sequences along with Illumina sample barcodes were introduced in two successive PCR steps. TCR alpha and beta cDNA libraries were sequenced on the Illumina HiSeq platform with custom primers. Per the authors' processing: Unique molecular identifiers were extracted from raw reads with MiGEC, and CDR3 positions were determined with MiXCR. For each individual, recombination models were inferred using an EM algorithm with the repgenHMM and IGoR tools. The tcR package in R was used for shared clonotype analysis, with sharing normalized by the product of cloneset sizes. To study raw recombination free of thymic and clonal selection effects, out-of-frame nonproductive sequences were analyzed. TCRdb reprocessed the public reads (quality trimming at Q25 with fastp, clone calling with MiXCR) and kept in-frame beta chains. Every CDR3 protein is listed once, alongside the most common genes and DNA of its rows. The authors' filters were not applied to this entry. In this sample the table shows around 670,000 distinct CDR3 sequences, over 5% of which occur a single time. The top ten clones comprise roughly 1.8% of the sample.

The sample was naive T cells sorted from blood. What the cell subset or site label conveys for this sample: cells isolated with a human naive T-cell isolation kit. The receptor's source is a man aged 18 to 35 in good health.

The DNA sequence follows: TGTGCCATCAGTGAGATCGGGGTCTCTGGAAACACCATATATTTT. Its translation is CAISEIGVSGNTIYF. The chain uses TRBV10-3 and TRBJ1-3, with no reliable assignment of the D segment. Reading the germline V gene gives CDR1 ENHRY and CDR2 SYGVKD. V and J lose 2 bases and 0 bases, and a span of 8 bases separates them. Including cysteine and phenylalanine, the CDR3 has 15 amino acids. Only the CDR3 DNA stays, 45 bases, in frame from base 1.